This T cell receptor (beta chain) is from a study of CD8+CD57+ T cells in acquired aplastic anemia. For the study at large: Each DNA sample taken from sorted CD4+ and CD8+ cells came to about 3.2 ug on average. Study-wide points: Between the patient and control groups, CD8+ Simpson's diversity did not differ significantly. Overlap between patients and controls comprised twenty-nine CD8+ CDR3 sequences.

Sequencing involved patients with CD8+CD57+ cell expansion previously shown by flow cytometry. Sampling of blood occurred while the patients had still received no therapy. Comment on this clonotype: Its antigen is currently unknown.

Genomic DNA acted as the template from which TCR beta VDJ combination and CDR3 sequence profiling were carried out. MiXCR was run by TCRdb on the reads, yielding one entry per CDR3 protein. Here the sample spans more than 150,000 distinct CDR3 sequences, more than 45% being singletons. V was cut by 3 bases and J by 8 bases, with 7 bases left in between. Germline V gene sequence: CDR1 LNHDA, CDR2 SQIVND (reference sequence). The CDR3 covers 11 residues. Sequencing used sorted CD4+, CD8+, or CD8+CD57+ T cells (not recorded which) from PBMCs. The J gene is TRBJ1-1, the V gene TRBV19; D ambiguous. The receptor was derived from a human donor with aplastic anemia. CDR3 DNA sequence: TGTGCCAGTAGTATGTCCTACGAAGCTTTCTTT. Translation gives CASSMSYEAFF. The entire variable domain, with the rest obtained from reference TRBV19 and TRBJ1-1, is as follows: DGGITQSPKYLFRKEGQNVTLSCEQNLNHDAMYWYRQDPGQGLRLIYYSQIVNDFQKGDIAEGYSVSREKKESFPLTVTSAQKNPTAFYLCASSMSYEAFFGQGTRLTVV.